This is a list of T cell receptor beta chains from one sample in a study of cytomegalovirus exposure and HLA in healthy donors. The method was immunoSEQ multiplex PCR; TCRdb's version includes in-frame clones alone and lacks a portion of them. Of some 140,000 clones listed, about 80% are singletons. The sample taken for sequencing was PBMCs. Every receptor here comes from a man aged 30 to 39 in good health and CMV-seropositive. Each CDR3 is given with its conserved first and last residue. The D gene is left open where the match is weak. Clone size is shown for a subset of rows, as once, few, many or a class of expanded clone.

TRBD2	TRBV5-1	TRBJ2-4	NA	CASSLTMRLADKNIQYF	TGCGCCAGCAGCTTGACGATGAGGCTAGCGGACAAAAACATTCAGTACTTC
NA	TRBV5-4	TRBJ2-4	NA	CASSLVPGENIQYF	TGTGCCAGCAGCTTGGTGCCAGGGGAGAACATTCAGTACTTC
NA	TRBV6-4	TRBJ1-2	once	CASSPSVNQGGYTF	TGTGCCAGCAGCCCCTCAGTCAACCAGGGTGGCTACACCTTC
TRBD2	TRBV19	TRBJ2-7	NA	CASSIVAGPDYEQYF	TGTGCCAGTAGTATAGTAGCGGGCCCCGACTACGAGCAGTACTTC
NA	TRBV6-6	TRBJ2-1	NA	CASSYSSGVYNEQFF	TGTGCCAGCAGTTACTCCTCGGGGGTCTACAATGAGCAGTTCTTC
TRBD1	TRBV19	TRBJ2-7	few	CASSMGTGTYEQYF	TGTGCCAGTAGTATGGGGACAGGAACCTACGAGCAGTACTTC
NA	TRBV10-3	TRBJ1-5	NA	CAIQGGDSNQPQHF	TGTGCCATCCAGGGCGGAGATAGCAATCAGCCCCAGCATTTT
TRBD1	TRBV9	TRBJ1-1	NA	CASSARTGTDTEAFF	TGTGCCAGCAGCGCCCGGACAGGGACCGACACTGAAGCTTTCTTT
NA	TRBV9	TRBJ1-4	few	CASSVGDSYEKLFF	TGTGCCAGCAGCGTAGGAGACAGCTATGAAAAACTGTTTTTT
NA	TRBV7-9	TRBJ1-2	once	CASSLGDIGYTF	TGTGCCAGCAGCTTAGGAGATATTGGCTACACCTTC
TRBD1	TRBV2	TRBJ1-5	NA	CASSWDRGTDQPQHF	TGTGCCAGCAGCTGGGACAGGGGTACAGATCAGCCCCAGCATTTT